The T cell receptor beta chain described here comes from a study of blood T cell repertoires in COVID-19. Study-wide background: The analysed material was cDNA or gDNA that came from T cells, B-cell-depleted T cells, or PBMCs.

Study members were between about 18 and 89 years old and lived in 20 to 30 US regions. Only in-frame clones appear in the TCRdb table, and some are missing; sequencing was by immunoSEQ multiplex PCR. The table shows about 140,000 clones, with just under 85% occurring only once. The germline V and J ends were trimmed by 1 base and 5 bases, with 7 bases remaining between them. The CDR3 consists of 13 residues. Germline V gives CDR1 SGHAT, CDR2 FQNNGV. The sequence came from a woman aged 40 to 50 who had recovered from COVID-19. The chain links TRBV11-2 to TRBJ2-3, with D maybe TRBD2 (5 bases). Source material: PBMCs or T cells enriched from blood (not recorded which). The CDR3 loop reads CASSLAGEDTQYF. The CDR3 DNA follows: TGTGCCAGCAGCTTAGCCGGGGAAGATACGCAGTATTTT.